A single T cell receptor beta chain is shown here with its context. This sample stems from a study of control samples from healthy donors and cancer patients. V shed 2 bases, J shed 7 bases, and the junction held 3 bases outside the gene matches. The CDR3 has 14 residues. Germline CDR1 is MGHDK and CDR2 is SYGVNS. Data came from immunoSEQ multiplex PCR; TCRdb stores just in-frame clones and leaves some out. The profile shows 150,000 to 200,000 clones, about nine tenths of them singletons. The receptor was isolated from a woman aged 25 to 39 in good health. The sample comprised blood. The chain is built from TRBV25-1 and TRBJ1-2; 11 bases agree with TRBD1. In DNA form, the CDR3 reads TGTGCCAGCAGTGAAACCGGGACAGGGGGTGGCTACACCTTC. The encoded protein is CASSETGTGGGYTF.